These 27 T cell receptor beta chains share one sample of origin, sequenced in a study of T cell responses to AZD1222 COVID-19 vaccine (dated by TCRdb to 2020 to 2022). The sample's time point label, in plain terms: about 28 days (+/-7) after the second vaccine dose. Receptor libraries were prepared by the immunoSEQ multiplex PCR assay. Sourced from immuneACCESS, this table was stored by TCRdb with only in-frame sequences that have V and J called. A share of the clones is absent; for the studies checked, an unresolved V gene accounts for under half, and the remainder has no known explanation. Present in this sample are roughly 67,000 clones, 89% of which were seen just once. The top ten hold approximately 30% of the sample. Source: peripheral blood, taken 28 days after the second AZD1222 dose. The receptors derive from an adult who received the AZD1222 COVID-19 vaccine.

This clone was counted a single time. The genes are TRBV7-2 and TRBJ1-6; weak D call: TRBD1 (5 bases). V was clipped by 2 bases and J by 7 bases, with 15 bases between them. This CDR3 contains 16 residues. Germline V CDR1 and CDR2: SGHTA, FQGNSA. The CDR3 coding sequence is TGTGCCAGCAGCTTAATCGCGGCAGGGATAAATTCACCCCTCCACTTT. Its translation is CASSLIAAGINSPLHF.

This clone was picked up one time. V gene TRBV11-3 combines with J gene TRBJ2-5; a weak D match, TRBD2 (6 bases). Germline CDR1 is SGHNT and CDR2 is YENEEA. This CDR3 is built from 13 residues. V was pared by 3 bases and J by 5 bases, with 10 bases between. CDR3 bases: TGTGCCAGCAGCTTCTTAAGCGGGGAGACCCAGTACTTC. The encoded protein is CASSFLSGETQYF.

This clone was found once. V is TRBV7-2 and J is TRBJ2-7, with TRBD2 identical over 8 bases. The CDR3 spans 13 residues. CDR1 is SGHTA, CDR2 FQGNSA, per germline. The J segment lost 5 bases and the V segment lost 8 bases, leaving 8 bases of the junction unmatched. CDR3 in amino acids: CASSTSGNNEQYF. The CDR3 DNA reads as TGTGCCAGCTCCACTAGCGGCAACAACGAGCAGTACTTC.

V gene TRBV28 combines with J gene TRBJ2-7; D is unclear. The CDR3 sequence is 13 residues long. Germline CDR1 reads MDHEN; CDR2 reads SYDVKM. Trimming stripped 6 bases from V and 1 base from J, with 10 bases between. CDR3 sequence reads: CASRPSDSYEQYF. CDR3 bases: TGTGCCAGCAGGCCGTCGGATTCCTACGAGCAGTACTTC.

The chain uses TRBV7-9 and TRBJ1-6, with 8 bases identical to TRBD1. The germline gives CDR1 SEHNR, CDR2 FQNEAQ (reference sequence). This CDR3 is 16 amino acids long. Trimming took 7 bases from V and 8 from J; bases not matched to a gene: 13. The CDR3 sequence: CASTLRPDRVDSPLHF. CDR3 bases: TGTGCCAGCACCCTACGTCCGGACAGGGTTGATTCACCCCTCCACTTT.

V is TRBV25-1 and J is TRBJ2-2, with TRBD2 as a possible D gene (5 bases). CDR1 MGHDK and CDR2 SYGVNS come from the germline V gene. Trimming shortened V by 1 base and J by 9 bases, and 12 bases separated the two germline ends. The length of the CDR3 is 14 residues. CDR3 region: CASSEFGGGRELFF. Written as DNA, the CDR3 is TGTGCCAGCAGTGAATTTGGTGGAGGACGGGAGCTGTTTTTT.

V usage is TRBV27 and J usage is TRBJ2-7, with 9 positions matching TRBD2. Per germline, CDR1 MNHEY and CDR2 SMNVEV (reference sequence). Unmatched junction bases numbered 8, after V lost 8 bases and J lost 3 bases. This CDR3 has 14 amino acids. The CDR3 spells CASVSGRGGYEQYF. CDR3 DNA: TGTGCCAGCGTTAGCGGGAGAGGTGGCTACGAGCAGTACTTC.

The chain joins TRBV4-1 to TRBJ1-5; D uncertain. The CDR3 length is 13 residues. V shed 4 bases and J shed 7 bases, with 11 bases lying between them. Germline lookup yields CDR1 MGHRA and CDR2 YSYEKL. CDR3 sequence: CASSLLVRQPQHF. The CDR3 DNA sequence: TGCGCCAGCAGCCTTCTAGTTCGGCAGCCCCAGCATTTT.

The rearrangement uses TRBV19 and TRBJ2-2; D unclear. CDR1 and CDR2 from the germline V gene are LNHDA and SQIVND (reference sequence). The CDR3 covers 12 residues. The V end lost 10 bases, the J end lost 1 base, and 7 bases lay between the germline ends. CDR3 sequence: CATDKNTGELFF. The CDR3 DNA reads as TGTGCCACCGACAAGAACACCGGGGAGCTGTTTTTT.

The CDR3 sequence is CASSRQDRNCNQPQHF. CDR3 nucleotide sequence: TGTGCCAGCAGTCGACAAGACCGTAACTGCAATCAGCCCCAGCATTTT. The chain joins TRBV3-1 (or the pseudogene TRBV3-2) to TRBJ1-5; no clear D. Germline loops: CDR1 LGHDT, CDR2 YNNKEL (reference sequence). Between the trimmed V and J ends, which lost 6 bases and 2 bases, there was a span of 17 bases. CDR3 length equals 16 residues.

The V call is TRBV5-4, the J call TRBJ2-7; D possibly corresponds to TRBD2 (6 bases). Germline V gene sequence: CDR1 SGHNT, CDR2 YYREEE (reference sequence). This CDR3 comprises 15 residues. Deletions cut 4 bases from V and 4 bases from J, with 18 bases between. CDR3 in amino acids: CASSPWEAGKYEQYF. In nucleotides, the CDR3 is TGTGCCAGCAGCCCGTGGGAGGCGGGGAAGTACGAGCAGTACTTC. The entire variable domain, with the rest obtained from reference TRBV5-4 and TRBJ2-7, is as follows: ETGVTQSPTHLIKTRGQQVTLRCSSQSGHNTVSWYQQALGQGPQFIFQYYREEENGRGNFPPRFSGLQFPNYSSELNVNALELDDSALYLCASSPWEAGKYEQYFGPGTRLTVT.

This chain uses TRBV2 with TRBJ2-2, with 7 positions matching TRBD1. Germline V gene lookup returns CDR1 SNHLY and CDR2 FYNNEI. CDR3 length: 14 residues. J lost 1 base, V lost 8 bases, and 4 bases had no gene match. In DNA form, the CDR3 reads TGTGCCAGCGGAGGACAGGAGAACACCGGGGAGCTGTTTTTT. It translates to CASGGQENTGELFF.

The V and J genes are TRBV19 and TRBJ2-7; 12 positions agree with TRBD2. With V trimmed by 0 bases and J by 4 bases, 1 base remained unmatched. CDR3 size: 15 residues. Germline CDR1 and CDR2: LNHDA and SQIVND (reference sequence). For the CDR3, the DNA is TGTGCCAGTAGTATAGAGACTAGCGGGAGATACGAGCAGTACTTC. Encoded protein: CASSIETSGRYEQYF.

The rearrangement links TRBV5-4 to TRBJ2-7; D is uncertain. The CDR3 totals 14 residues. Per the germline V gene, CDR1 is SGHNT and CDR2 is YYREEE (reference sequence). V was trimmed by 0 bases and J by 0 bases, leaving 7 bases between them. This chain's CDR3 is CASSLGSTSYEQYF. The CDR3 DNA follows: TGTGCCAGCAGCTTGGGCAGTACCTCCTACGAGCAGTACTTC. The whole variable domain, filled in from reference TRBV5-4 and TRBJ2-7, reads ETGVTQSPTHLIKTRGQQVTLRCSSQSGHNTVSWYQQALGQGPQFIFQYYREEENGRGNFPPRFSGLQFPNYSSELNVNALELDDSALYLCASSLGSTSYEQYFGPGTRLTVT.

The gene calls are TRBV5-4 and TRBJ2-5; unclear D gene. V lost 0 bases and J 0 bases, leaving 6 bases between the germline ends. This CDR3 is 14 amino acids long. Germline CDR1 SGHNT, CDR2 YYREEE (reference sequence). The CDR3 loop is CASSLGGNQETQYF. The CDR3 nucleotides read TGTGCCAGCAGCTTGGGCGGCAACCAAGAGACCCAGTACTTC.

The CDR3 DNA reads TGTGCCAGCAGCTTAACCCTACGGGAGGTCGATGAGCAGTTCTTC. Its protein product is CASSLTLREVDEQFF. The chain uses TRBV7-3 and TRBJ2-1; TRBD2 matches 7 bases. The CDR3 has 15 residues. Looked up from germline, CDR1 is SGHTA and CDR2 is FQGTGA. V lost 0 bases to trimming and J lost 8 bases; unmatched junction nucleotides: 7. Full variable domain (rest looked up from reference TRBV7-3 and TRBJ2-1): GAGVSQTPSNKVTEKGKYVELRCDPISGHTALYWYRQSLGQGPEFLIYFQGTGAADDSGLPNDRFFAVRPEGSVSTLKIQRTERGDSAVYLCASSLTLREVDEQFFGPGTRLTVL.

The V and J genes are TRBV6-2 or TRBV6-3 and TRBJ1-6; weak D call: TRBD1 (5 bases). Trimming took off 6 bases at V and 6 bases at J, with 15 bases between the two ends. The CDR3 is 15 amino acids. CDR1 is MNHEY, CDR2 SVGEGT, per germline. CDR3 in DNA: TGTGCCAGCAGCCCGGGACTGCCTCTTAATTCACCCCTCCACTTT. Translation gives CASSPGLPLNSPLHF.

This chain uses TRBV10-2 with TRBJ1-3; 8 nucleotides agree with TRBD1. The CDR3 runs 14 residues. V was pared by 4 bases and J by 4 bases, with 3 bases of the junction left unmatched. Per the germline V gene, CDR1 is WSHSY and CDR2 is SAAADI. Written as DNA, the CDR3 is TGCGCCAGCAGTGGCGACAGGGGAGGAAACACCATATATTTT. Translated, it gives CASSGDRGGNTIYF.

J is TRBJ1-1 and V is TRBV7-8; maybe TRBD1 (5 bases). The CDR3 has 14 amino acids. V was trimmed by 1 base and J by 8 bases, leaving 14 bases between them. Germline CDR1 reads SGHVS; CDR2 reads FQNEAQ. DNA for the CDR3: TGTGCCAGCAGCTTAGGGGAGGGGTATCGCGAAGCTTTCTTT. This sequence encodes CASSLGEGYREAFF. Variable domain in full (rest from reference TRBV7-8 and TRBJ1-1): GAGVSQSPRYKVAKRGQDVALRCDPISGHVSLFWYQQALGQGPEFLTYFQNEAQLDKSGLPSDRFFAERPEGSVSTLKIQRTQQEDSAVYLCASSLGEGYREAFFGQGTRLTVV.

The V and J genes are TRBV4-1 and TRBJ1-1; D may be TRBD1 (5 bases). The germline V gene encodes CDR1 MGHRA and CDR2 YSYEKL. Trimming shortened V by 0 bases and J by 11 bases, and 13 bases separated the two germline ends. The CDR3 length is 13 residues. Here the CDR3 DNA reads TGCGCCAGCAGCCAAGATGGAAGGGGATCGGCTTTCTTT. Its translation: CASSQDGRGSAFF.

The gene calls are TRBV6-5 and TRBJ2-7; D unresolved. Germline V gene data show CDR1 as MNHEY and CDR2 as SVGAGI. CDR3 length equals 14 residues. Trimming shortened V by 2 bases and J by 4 bases, and 12 bases separated the two germline ends. CDR3 sequence: CASSYSHSKYEQYF. The CDR3 coding sequence is TGTGCCAGCAGTTACAGTCACAGCAAATACGAGCAGTACTTC.

The V gene is TRBV11-2, the J gene TRBJ2-7; the D is unclear. The V end was cut by 0 bases, the J end by 7 bases, with 13 bases between. Germline CDR1 SGHAT, CDR2 FQNNGV. This CDR3 has 14 amino acids. The CDR3 nucleotides read TGTGCCAGCAGCTTAGAGTTTAGTAGAGTGGAGCAGTACTTC. Translating it yields CASSLEFSRVEQYF.

The chain joins TRBV7-3 to TRBJ2-3, with unresolved D. V lost 2 bases, J lost 1 base, and 10 bases lay in between. Per germline, CDR1 SGHTA and CDR2 FQGTGA. The length of the CDR3 is 15 residues. The DNA for the CDR3 is TGTGCCAGCAGCTTAGGTCAGGCCGGCACAGATACGCAGTATTTT. It specifies CASSLGQAGTDTQYF.

The rearrangement joins TRBV6-5 to TRBJ1-1; the D gene is possibly TRBD1 (6 bases). Germline CDR1 and CDR2: MNHEY and SVGAGI. Trimming removed 9 bases from V and 6 bases from J, with 17 bases in between. This CDR3 has 13 amino acids. The CDR3 DNA reads TGTGCCAGTAAACAGGGCGTGCAGGCTGAAGCTTTCTTT. As protein: CASKQGVQAEAFF.

The chain joins TRBV4-1 to TRBJ1-5, with no clear D. This CDR3 comprises 15 residues. V was cut by 4 bases and J by 3 bases, with 13 bases left in between. CDR1 and CDR2 (germline): MGHRA, YSYEKL. CDR3 sequence: CASSPGPRSNQPQHF. CDR3 in DNA: TGCGCCAGCAGCCCTGGGCCACGATCCAATCAGCCCCAGCATTTT.

This sequence joins TRBV2 and TRBJ2-3; D is possibly TRBD2 (6 bases). V was clipped by 2 bases and J by 2 bases, with 14 bases between them. CDR3 size: 16 residues. Germline V CDR1 and CDR2: SNHLY, FYNNEI. The CDR3 region has the DNA TGTGCCAGCAGTGAATTTGGTAGCGGCTACACAGATACGCAGTATTTT. Translated, it gives CASSEFGSGYTDTQYF.

V is TRBV5-4 and J is TRBJ2-1; TRBD2 matches 9 bases. V was clipped by 4 bases and J by 2 bases; unmatched bases: 16. CDR1 and CDR2 (germline): SGHNT, YYREEE (reference sequence). The CDR3 sequence is 19 residues long. The CDR3 spells CASSPTTAGGSRPYNEQFF. Written as DNA, the CDR3 is TGTGCCAGCAGCCCTACTACAGCGGGAGGATCGCGGCCCTACAATGAGCAGTTCTTC.